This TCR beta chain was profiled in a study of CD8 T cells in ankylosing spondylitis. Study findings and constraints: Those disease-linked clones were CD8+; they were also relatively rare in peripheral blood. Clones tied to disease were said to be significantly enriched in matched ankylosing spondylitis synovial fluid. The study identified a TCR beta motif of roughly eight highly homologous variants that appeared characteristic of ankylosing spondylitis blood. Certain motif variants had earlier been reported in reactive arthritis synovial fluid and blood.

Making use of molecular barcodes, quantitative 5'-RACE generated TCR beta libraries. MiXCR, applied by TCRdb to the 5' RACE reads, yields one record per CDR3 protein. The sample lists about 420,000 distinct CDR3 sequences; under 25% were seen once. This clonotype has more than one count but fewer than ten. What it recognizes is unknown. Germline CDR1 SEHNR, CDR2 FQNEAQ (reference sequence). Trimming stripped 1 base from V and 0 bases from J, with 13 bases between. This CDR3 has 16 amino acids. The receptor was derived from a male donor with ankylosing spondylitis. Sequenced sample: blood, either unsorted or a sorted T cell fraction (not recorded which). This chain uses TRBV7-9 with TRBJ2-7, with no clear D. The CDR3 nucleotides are TGTGCCAGCAGCTTAGTCCCGGATAGGACCTCCTACGAGCAGTACTTC. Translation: CASSLVPDRTSYEQYF.